This T cell receptor beta chain was documented in a study of identical twins. General study results and limits: Conclusions came from cross-sectional statistical analysis, not from following the same donors. Reduced insertions were recorded for abundant cord blood beta clonotypes, with no such pattern in memory repertoires.

TCRdb re-analysed the 5' RACE reads in MiXCR, keeping a single row per CDR3 protein. The sample records hundreds of thousands of distinct CDR3 sequences, 24% being singletons. Details on this clonotype: What it binds is not known.

Healthy Caucasians provided all donations. The CDR3 covers 15 residues. Trimming took 0 bases from V and 0 from J, leaving 9 bases between them. Germline V CDR1 and CDR2: SGHTA, FQGNSA. These data were likewise used in another study, on T cells expressing NK-cell markers. That source notes: Of the CD8+ T cell pool in over 5 donors, roughly 1.0-7.5% was accounted for by dominant NKG2C+ clonotypes.

The sequence came from a woman aged 18-35 years in good health. V is TRBV7-2 and J is TRBJ2-7, with D tentatively TRBD2 (6 bases). Sequencing was done on a sample of CD4+ T cells sorted from blood. CDR3 sequence reads: CASSLAGGFSYEQYF. Here the CDR3 DNA reads TGTGCCAGCAGCTTAGCAGGAGGGTTCTCCTACGAGCAGTACTTC.